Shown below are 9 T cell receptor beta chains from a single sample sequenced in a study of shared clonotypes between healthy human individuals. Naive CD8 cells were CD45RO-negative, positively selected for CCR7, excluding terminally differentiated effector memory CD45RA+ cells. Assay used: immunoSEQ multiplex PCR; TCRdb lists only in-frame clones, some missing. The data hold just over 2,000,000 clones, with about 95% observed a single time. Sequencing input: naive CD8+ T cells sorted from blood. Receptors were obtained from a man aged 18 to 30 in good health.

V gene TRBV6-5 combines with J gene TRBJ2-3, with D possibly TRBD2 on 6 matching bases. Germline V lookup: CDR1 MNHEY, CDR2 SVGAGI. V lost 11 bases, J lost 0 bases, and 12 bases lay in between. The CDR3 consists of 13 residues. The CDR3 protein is CADREVSTDTQYF. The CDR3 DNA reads TGTGCCGATAGGGAGGTCAGCACAGATACGCAGTATTTT.

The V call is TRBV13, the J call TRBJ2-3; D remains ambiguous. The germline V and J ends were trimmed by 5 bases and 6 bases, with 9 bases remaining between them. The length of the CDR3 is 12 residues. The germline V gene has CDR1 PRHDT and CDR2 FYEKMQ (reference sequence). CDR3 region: CASSLYEDTQYF. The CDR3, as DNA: TGTGCCAGCAGCCTGTACGAGGATACGCAGTATTTT.

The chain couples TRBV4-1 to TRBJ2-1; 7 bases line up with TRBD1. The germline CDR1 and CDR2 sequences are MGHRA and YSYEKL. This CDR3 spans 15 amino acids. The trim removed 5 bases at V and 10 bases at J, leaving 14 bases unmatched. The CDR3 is CASSTRDSLIGEQFF. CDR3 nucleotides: TGCGCCAGCAGCACCCGGGACAGCCTGATAGGGGAGCAGTTCTTC.

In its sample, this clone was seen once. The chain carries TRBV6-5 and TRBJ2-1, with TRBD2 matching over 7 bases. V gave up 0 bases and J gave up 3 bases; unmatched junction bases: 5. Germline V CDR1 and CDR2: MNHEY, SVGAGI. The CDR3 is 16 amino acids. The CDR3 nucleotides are TGTGCCAGCAGTTACTCGAGCGGGGAGGACTACAATGAGCAGTTCTTC. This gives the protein CASSYSSGEDYNEQFF.

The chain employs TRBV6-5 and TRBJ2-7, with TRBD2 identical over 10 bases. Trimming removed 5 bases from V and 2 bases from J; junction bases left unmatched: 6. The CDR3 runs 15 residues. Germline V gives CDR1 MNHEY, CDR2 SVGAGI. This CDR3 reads CASSPLAGATYEQYF. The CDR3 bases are TGTGCCAGCAGTCCGCTAGCGGGAGCTACCTACGAGCAGTACTTC.

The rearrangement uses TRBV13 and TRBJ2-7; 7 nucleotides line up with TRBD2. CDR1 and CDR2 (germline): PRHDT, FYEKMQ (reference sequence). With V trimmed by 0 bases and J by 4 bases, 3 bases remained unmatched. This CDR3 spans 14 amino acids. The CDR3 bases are TGTGCCAGCAGCTTAGGCACTAGCGTATACGAGCAGTACTTC. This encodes CASSLGTSVYEQYF. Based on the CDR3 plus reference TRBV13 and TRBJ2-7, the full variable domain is AAGVIQSPRHLIKEKRETATLKCYPIPRHDTVYWYQQGPGQDPQFLISFYEKMQSDKGSIPDRFSAQQFSDYHSELNMSSLELGDSALYFCASSLGTSVYEQYFGPGTRLTVT.

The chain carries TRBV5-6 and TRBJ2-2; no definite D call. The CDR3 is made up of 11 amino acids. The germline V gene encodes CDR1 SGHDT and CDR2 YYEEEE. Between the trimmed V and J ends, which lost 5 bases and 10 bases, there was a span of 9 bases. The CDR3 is CASSTAAELFF. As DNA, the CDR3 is TGTGCCAGCAGTACAGCCGCGGAGCTGTTTTTT.

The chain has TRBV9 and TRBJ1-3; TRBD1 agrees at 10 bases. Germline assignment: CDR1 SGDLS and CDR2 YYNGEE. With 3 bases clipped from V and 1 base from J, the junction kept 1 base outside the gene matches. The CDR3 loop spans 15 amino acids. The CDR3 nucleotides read TGTGCCAGCAGCGAGGGACAGGGGTCTGGAAACACCATATATTTT. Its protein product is CASSEGQGSGNTIYF.

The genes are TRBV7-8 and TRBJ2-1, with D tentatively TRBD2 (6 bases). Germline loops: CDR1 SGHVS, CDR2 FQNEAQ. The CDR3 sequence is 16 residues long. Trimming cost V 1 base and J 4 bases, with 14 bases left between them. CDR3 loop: CASSLEAVEGYNEQFF. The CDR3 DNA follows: TGTGCCAGCAGCTTAGAGGCAGTGGAGGGATACAATGAGCAGTTCTTC.